The entry below describes one T cell receptor beta chain. There is no known antigen for this receptor. One base away there is no much larger clone; base qualities are not given. The sample comes from a study of blood T cell repertoires in COVID-19 (dated by TCRdb to about 2020). About the study as a whole: Samples covering the acute and convalescent phases of COVID-19 were provided by collaborators in the United States, Italy and Spain. The prospective study material was composed of cDNA or gDNA derived from T cells, B-cell-depleted T cells, or PBMCs. Subjects who had been exposed to COVID-19, were actively infected with it, or had recovered from it provided the deeply sampled blood TCRbeta repertoires that made up the dataset. The repertoires were released in a freely available public database intended as a resource for research on the immune response to SARS-CoV-2. The samples were drawn from the first 160 participants of the ongoing ImmuneRACE study and from 1,254 subjects provided by 6 global collaborators. A de-identified subject ID, COVID-19 status, age in years and sex were almost always included in the sample metadata. HLA class I and class II types, where available, came from metadata supplied by the sample provider rather than from assay-based typing.

Samples from volunteer blood donors who had recovered from COVID-19 were contributed by a second Seattle source. Collaborating institutions collected whole blood in K2EDTA tubes following their own protocols. For TCRbeta analysis, collaborator samples were shipped as frozen whole blood, as isolated PBMCs, or as DNA extracted from either sample type. What the research found in general, with its limitations: The amount of clinical and demographic metadata varied by source and participant and was provided uncurated.

TCRbeta CDR3 regions were amplified from genomic DNA using the immunoSEQ Assay, a bias-controlled multiplex PCR. In the paper's pipeline: The number of nucleated cells in each sample was estimated by amplification of reference gene primers within the assay. To quantify the absolute abundance of each unique TCRbeta CDR3 rearrangement, sequence reads were collapsed and filtered. Productive Simpson clonality was computed per sample as the square root of Simpson's diversity index over productive rearrangements. Drawn from immuneACCESS, this table holds only the in-frame rearrangements with V and J called that TCRdb kept. Clones are partly lost; checked studies trace under half to an unresolved V gene and leave the rest unexplained. The V and J calls and clone size come from that table; D and trimming were worked out from the DNA. The sample table shows 250,000 to 350,000 clones, and about 89% are seen once. The ten largest clones capture roughly 0.92% of the sample.

The germline ends are 10 bases apart after V is trimmed by 7 bases and J by 0 bases. Its CDR3 holds 15 amino acids, cysteine through phenylalanine. Just CDR3 DNA is preserved here, 45 bases in frame from base 1. Taken from the germline V gene (reference sequence), the CDR1 and CDR2 loops are LNHDA and SQIVND. The receptor chain draws on TRBV19 and TRBJ2-6, with TRBD2 as a weak D call on 6 bases. This receptor was identified in a woman aged 40 to 55 who had recovered from COVID-19. The sequencing sample was made of peripheral blood. The CDR3 protein sequence reads: CASTPGDSGANVLTF. The nucleotide sequence reads as follows: TGTGCCAGTACCCCGGGGGACTCTGGGGCCAACGTCCTGACTTTC.